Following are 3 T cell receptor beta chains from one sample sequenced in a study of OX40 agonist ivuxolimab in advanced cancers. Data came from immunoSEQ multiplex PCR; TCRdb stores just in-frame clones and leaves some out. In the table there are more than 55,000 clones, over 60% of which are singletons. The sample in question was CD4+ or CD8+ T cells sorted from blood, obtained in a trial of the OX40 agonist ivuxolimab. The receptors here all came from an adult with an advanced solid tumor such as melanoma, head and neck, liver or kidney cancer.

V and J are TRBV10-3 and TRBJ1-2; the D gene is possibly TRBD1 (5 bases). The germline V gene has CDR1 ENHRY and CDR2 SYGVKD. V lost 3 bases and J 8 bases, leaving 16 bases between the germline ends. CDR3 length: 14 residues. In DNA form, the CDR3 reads TGTGCCATCAGTGAAGTGGGGGAAAGAGGCGGCTACACCTTC. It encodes CAISEVGERGGYTF.

CDR3 bases: TGTGCCAGCAGCATTTCTAGCGGGCCCAGCTCCTACGAGCAGTACTTC. Residues: CASSISSGPSSYEQYF. The V and J genes are TRBV7-2 and TRBJ2-7, with 8 bases aligning to TRBD2. V was clipped by 5 bases and J by 0 bases; unmatched bases: 9. Germline V gives CDR1 SGHTA, CDR2 FQGNSA. This CDR3 comprises 16 residues.

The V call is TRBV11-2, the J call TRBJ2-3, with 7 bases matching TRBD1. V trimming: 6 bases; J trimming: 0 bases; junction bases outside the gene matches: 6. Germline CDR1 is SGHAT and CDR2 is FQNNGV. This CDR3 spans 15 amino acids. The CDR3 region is CASSYNRGSTDTQYF. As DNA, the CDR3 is TGTGCCAGCAGTTATAACAGGGGTAGCACAGATACGCAGTATTTT.